These 23 T cell receptor beta chains came from one sample sequenced in a study of cytomegalovirus exposure and HLA in healthy donors. Profiling relied on immunoSEQ multiplex PCR, and the TCRdb table lists in-frame clones only, not all of them. The table records 150,000 to 200,000 clones, around four fifths of them present only once. Sequencing was done on a sample of PBMCs. These receptors came from a man aged 25-40 years in good health and CMV-seropositive.

This clone occurred a few times. As DNA, the CDR3 is TGCGCCAGCAGCCAAGATGGTAGAGGGGGCGCGGGCACTGAAGCTTTCTTT. This translates into CASSQDGRGGAGTEAFF. This rearrangement joins TRBV4-3 to TRBJ1-1; 7 bases agree with TRBD1. Germline CDR1 LGHNA, CDR2 YSLEER. This CDR3 is 17 amino acids long. V trimming: 0 bases; J trimming: 4 bases; junction bases outside the gene matches: 11.

Note on this clone: Within the sample, other DNA sequences also encode this same CDR3. The CDR3 protein is CASSLASGVNQPQHF. DNA of the CDR3: TGTGCCAGCAGCTTAGCCTCAGGGGTGAATCAGCCCCAGCATTTT. V usage is TRBV7-6 and J usage is TRBJ1-5; tentatively, D is TRBD1 (6 bases). The CDR3 has 15 amino acids. The V and J ends lost 0 bases and 4 bases respectively, with 10 bases between them. Per germline, CDR1 SGHVS and CDR2 FNYEAQ.

V gene TRBV11-1 combines with J gene TRBJ2-1; 11 bases map to TRBD2. The J segment lost 10 bases and the V segment lost 1 base, leaving 3 bases of the junction unmatched. This CDR3 has 14 amino acids. Germline V CDR1 and CDR2: SGHAT, FQDESV (reference sequence). The CDR3 sequence is CASSLVAGGREQFF. The DNA for the CDR3 is TGTGCCAGCAGCTTAGTAGCGGGGGGGCGGGAGCAGTTCTTC.

V gene TRBV10-3 combines with J gene TRBJ2-2; D uncertain. CDR1 is ENHRY, CDR2 SYGVKD, per germline. This CDR3 has 17 amino acids. V dropped 10 bases and J dropped 2 bases, with 23 bases sitting between them. The CDR3 spells CATRRVGGQTNTGELFF. CDR3 DNA: TGTGCCACGCGAAGAGTCGGTGGGCAGACCAACACCGGGGAGCTGTTTTTT.

As to this clone: Relative to the germline gene, one junction end is altered; a read error may explain this. This rearrangement joins TRBV6-1 to TRBJ1-2; 8 positions match TRBD1. CDR3 length: 14 residues. Germline CDR1 is MNHNS and CDR2 is SASEGT. The CDR3: CASTLPVGTGHFVF. DNA for the CDR3: TGTGCCAGCACTTTACCCGTGGGGACAGGTCATTTTGTCTTC.

The chain recombines TRBV19 with TRBJ2-2, with TRBD1 matching over 9 bases. CDR1 and CDR2 (germline): LNHDA, SQIVND (reference sequence). Trimming removed 10 bases from V and 4 bases from J; junction bases left unmatched: 7. This CDR3 contains 14 residues. CDR3 nucleotides: TGTGCCACCCGGGACAGGGTGACCACCGGGGAGCTGTTTTTT. Encoded protein: CATRDRVTTGELFF.

The chain carries TRBV6-5 and TRBJ2-3, with 10 bases that match TRBD1. V was clipped by 4 bases and J by 4 bases; unmatched bases: 5. This CDR3 contains 15 residues. The V gene's germline CDR1 is MNHEY and CDR2 SVGAGI. The CDR3 loop reads CASSSRDRGPDTQYF. Here the CDR3 DNA reads TGTGCCAGCAGTTCCCGGGACAGGGGACCAGATACGCAGTATTTT.

This rearrangement joins TRBV19 to TRBJ1-6, with 8 bases fitting TRBD1. Germline CDR1 reads LNHDA; CDR2 reads SQIVND (reference sequence). This CDR3 contains 16 residues. V lost 4 bases to trimming and J lost 9 bases; unmatched junction nucleotides: 11. The CDR3 spells CASSNRRTGFGSPLHF. CDR3 DNA: TGTGCCAGTAGTAATAGGCGGACAGGGTTCGGTTCACCCCTCCACTTT.

The V call is TRBV20-1, the J call TRBJ2-7; 7 bases match TRBD2. Trimming cost V 2 bases and J 5 bases; bases outside gene matches: 0. The length of the CDR3 is 11 residues. Germline V gene data show CDR1 as DFQATT and CDR2 as SNEGSKA (reference sequence). The CDR3 protein is CSARLADEQYF. In DNA, the CDR3 is TGCAGTGCTAGACTAGCGGACGAGCAGTACTTC.

The V gene is TRBV4-3, the J gene TRBJ2-1; 9 bases match TRBD2. The CDR3 runs 17 residues. Losses at the gene ends were 1 base for V and 6 bases for J; bases not matched to a gene: 10. CDR1 and CDR2 from the germline V gene are LGHNA and YSLEER. The CDR3 is CASSQVEGGGGINEQFF. The CDR3 DNA sequence: TGCGCCAGCAGCCAAGTCGAGGGCGGGGGGGGGATCAATGAGCAGTTCTTC.

This clone showed up many times. The rearrangement joins TRBV5-1 to TRBJ1-2, with 7 bases fitting TRBD1. J lost 4 bases, V lost 1 base, and 4 bases had no gene match. This CDR3 region has 14 residues. Looked up from germline, CDR1 is SGHRS and CDR2 is YFSETQ. The CDR3 DNA reads TGCGCCAGCAGCTTGTTGGGACAGAGCTATGGCTACACCTTC. Protein: CASSLLGQSYGYTF.

The chain has TRBV7-2 and TRBJ2-2; TRBD1 matches at 11 bases. The CDR3 has 15 amino acids. V lost 3 bases and J lost 4; bases outside the gene matches: 1. The germline V gene encodes CDR1 SGHTA and CDR2 FQGNSA. The CDR3, as DNA: TGTGCCAGCAGCTTCGGGACAGGGGGCACCGGGGAGCTGTTTTTT. It is translated as CASSFGTGGTGELFF.

This chain connects TRBV4-2 to TRBJ1-2, with a weak D call TRBD1 (5 bases). Germline CDR1 reads LGHNA; CDR2 reads YNFKEQ. The CDR3 loop spans 16 amino acids. V lost 1 base and J lost 0, with 12 bases in between. The CDR3 here is CASSQGGGVTNYGYTF. CDR3 coding DNA: TGTGCCAGCAGCCAAGGGGGGGGAGTCACTAACTATGGCTACACCTTC.

This clone has just one count. The rearrangement joins TRBV4-3 to TRBJ1-2; TRBD1 aligns across 7 bases. Germline assignment: CDR1 LGHNA and CDR2 YSLEER. Trimming at V came to 1 base and at J to 4 bases, leaving 6 bases not matched to a gene. The CDR3 covers 15 residues. CDR3 sequence reads: CASSQAGQEPYGYTF. DNA for the CDR3: TGCGCCAGCAGCCAAGCTGGACAGGAACCCTATGGCTACACCTTC.

The rearrangement joins TRBV9 to TRBJ1-2; D is ambiguous. The CDR3 consists of 15 residues. The V and J ends lost 0 bases and 4 bases respectively, with 13 bases between them. CDR1 and CDR2 from the germline V gene are SGDLS and YYNGEE. CDR3 sequence reads: CASSVGNSRFYGYTF. As DNA, the CDR3 is TGTGCCAGCAGCGTAGGAAACAGCCGATTCTATGGCTACACCTTC.

V and J are TRBV30 and TRBJ2-1, with a weak D call TRBD2 (7 bases). The CDR3 has 14 amino acids. Trimming took off 7 bases at V and 7 bases at J, with 20 bases between the two ends. Looked up from germline, CDR1 is GTSNPN and CDR2 is SVGIG (reference sequence). The CDR3 protein is CASLGGGGRNEQFF. The CDR3 DNA reads TGTGCCTCCCTAGGTGGGGGGGGCCGGAATGAGCAGTTCTTC.

The chain links TRBV9 to TRBJ1-6; D is ambiguous. Trimming took off 4 bases at V and 11 bases at J, with 10 bases between the two ends. The germline V gene encodes CDR1 SGDLS and CDR2 YYNGEE. The CDR3 loop spans 12 amino acids. As DNA, the CDR3 is TGTGCCAGCAGCCCGGGGAGCCCACCCCTCCACTTT. Translating it yields CASSPGSPPLHF.

This sequence joins TRBV5-4 and TRBJ2-1, with 8 positions matching TRBD1. Germline CDR1 is SGHNT and CDR2 is YYREEE (reference sequence). V was pared by 3 bases and J by 5 bases, with 7 bases of the junction left unmatched. The CDR3 extends over 15 amino acids. The chain's CDR3 is CASSSPWTGHNEQFF. CDR3 in DNA: TGTGCCAGCAGCTCCCCCTGGACAGGGCACAATGAGCAGTTCTTC. The full variable domain, its missing parts supplied by reference TRBV5-4 and TRBJ2-1, is ETGVTQSPTHLIKTRGQQVTLRCSSQSGHNTVSWYQQALGQGPQFIFQYYREEENGRGNFPPRFSGLQFPNYSSELNVNALELDDSALYLCASSSPWTGHNEQFFGPGTRLTVL.

The V call is TRBV10-3, the J call TRBJ1-2, with 9 positions matching TRBD1. The CDR3 has 14 amino acids. Trimming took 5 bases from V and 5 from J; bases not matched to a gene: 6. Germline-derived CDR1 and CDR2 are ENHRY and SYGVKD. The DNA of the CDR3 is TGTGCCATCAGTACACCGGGACAGGGTTATGGCTACACCTTC. This encodes CAISTPGQGYGYTF.

The chain has TRBV6-1 and TRBJ2-7, with D perhaps TRBD2 (5 bases). Trimming stripped 3 bases from V and 0 bases from J, with 6 bases between. The CDR3 extends over 13 amino acids. Germline V gene lookup returns CDR1 MNHNS and CDR2 SASEGT. The CDR3, as DNA: TGTGCCAGCAGTGAGAGGGTCTCCTACGAGCAGTACTTC. It encodes CASSERVSYEQYF.

This chain joins TRBV6-6 and TRBJ2-1, with a weak D call TRBD2 (6 bases). Between the trimmed V and J ends, which lost 0 bases and 10 bases, there was a span of 7 bases. This CDR3 comprises 12 residues. The germline V gene encodes CDR1 MNHNY and CDR2 SVGAGI (reference sequence). CDR3 in DNA: TGTGCCAGCAGTTACTCGGGGGGAGAGCAGTTCTTC. It encodes CASSYSGGEQFF.

The V gene is TRBV7-2, the J gene TRBJ2-5, with 9 bases identical to TRBD2. The J segment lost 2 bases and the V segment lost 3 bases, leaving 4 bases of the junction unmatched. This CDR3 comprises 15 residues. In germline, CDR1 is SGHTA, CDR2 FQGNSA. The CDR3: CASSFLAGGQETQYF. As DNA, the CDR3 is TGTGCCAGCAGCTTCCTTGCGGGGGGGCAAGAGACCCAGTACTTC.

This chain links TRBV4-3 with TRBJ1-6; D might be TRBD1 (6 bases). V lost 8 bases, J lost 8 bases, and 19 bases lay in between. Germline assignment: CDR1 LGHNA and CDR2 YSLEER. This CDR3 has 15 residues. The CDR3 loop reads CASALQATGYSPLHF. DNA of the CDR3: TGCGCCAGCGCCCTCCAAGCGACAGGTTATTCACCCCTCCACTTT.